Each of the 27 T cell receptor beta chains below was sequenced from the same sample in a study of shared clonotypes between healthy human individuals. TCRdb's table, derived via immunoSEQ multiplex PCR, lists solely in-frame clones and lacks some. The profile shows roughly 300,000 clones, around 67% of them singletons. The sequenced material came from memory CD4+ T cells sorted from blood. The subset: CD45RA-negative fraction. These receptors all stem from a man younger than 40 in good health.

This chain joins TRBV5-1 and TRBJ1-1; no clear D gene. The CDR3 is 12 amino acids. In germline, CDR1 is SGHRS, CDR2 YFSETQ. V lost 4 bases and J lost 3, with 7 bases in between. The CDR3: CASSHTDTEAFF. CDR3 DNA: TGCGCCAGCAGCCACACGGACACTGAAGCTTTCTTT.

The chain carries TRBV5-6 and TRBJ1-2, with D hard to call. Trimming pared 0 bases from V and 1 base from J, leaving 7 bases between. The length of the CDR3 is 14 residues. Germline-derived CDR1 and CDR2 are SGHDT and YYEEEE. In DNA, the CDR3 is TGTGCCAGCAGCTTGGGTTGGAATAACTATGGCTACACCTTC. Translating it yields CASSLGWNNYGYTF.

CDR3 DNA: TGCGCCAGCAGTGCGGGAGGAGATACGCAGTATTTT. It is translated as CASSAGGDTQYF. The chain has TRBV10-1 and TRBJ2-3; 7 nucleotides line up with TRBD2. CDR3 length: 12 amino acids. Germline-derived CDR1 and CDR2 are WNHNN and SYGVQD (reference sequence). With 4 bases clipped from V and 5 bases from J, the junction kept 0 bases outside the gene matches.

The chain carries TRBV19 and TRBJ2-7, with D maybe TRBD2 (6 bases). The CDR3 runs to 14 residues. Trimming pared 3 bases from V and 2 bases from J, leaving 11 bases between. Germline CDR1 reads LNHDA; CDR2 reads SQIVND (reference sequence). The CDR3, as DNA: TGTGCCAGTAGTATGGGTAGCGGACCCTACGAGCAGTACTTC. This translates into CASSMGSGPYEQYF.

The chain couples TRBV5-4 to TRBJ2-7; D assignment may be TRBD1 or TRBD2 (6 bases each). Germline lookup yields CDR1 SGHNT and CDR2 YYREEE (reference sequence). The V end was cut by 4 bases, the J end by 6 bases, with 20 bases between. The CDR3 extends over 15 amino acids. The CDR3 DNA is TGTGCCAGCAGCGTATTCGGCGGGACACCCTCCGAGCAGTACTTC. Residues: CASSVFGGTPSEQYF.

In DNA form, the CDR3 reads TGTGCCAGCAGCCTTAGCGGGGCCGTAAGAGAGACCCAGTACTTC. Translation: CASSLSGAVRETQYF. The chain employs TRBV7-8 and TRBJ2-5; TRBD2 aligns across 8 bases. The length of the CDR3 is 15 residues. With 5 bases clipped from V and 4 bases from J, the junction kept 9 bases outside the gene matches. The V gene's germline CDR1 is SGHVS and CDR2 FQNEAQ.

This chain connects TRBV25-1 to TRBJ1-2, with D possibly TRBD1 on 6 matching bases. V shed 4 bases and J shed 1 base, with 10 bases lying between them. Germline CDR1 reads MGHDK; CDR2 reads SYGVNS. The CDR3 runs 14 residues. The CDR3 nucleotides are TGTGCCAGCAGTGGGGGGCAGTTTAACTATGGCTACACCTTC. Residues: CASSGGQFNYGYTF.

The J gene is TRBJ2-1, the V gene TRBV6-4; 9 positions match TRBD2. The CDR3 sequence is 16 residues long. Germline V gene lookup returns CDR1 MRHNA and CDR2 SNTAGT. The J segment lost 0 bases and the V segment lost 4 bases, leaving 4 bases of the junction unmatched. CDR3 DNA: TGTGCCAGCAGTGCTAATAGCGGGAGCTCCTACAATGAGCAGTTCTTC. Amino acid sequence: CASSANSGSSYNEQFF.

This rearrangement joins TRBV7-2 to TRBJ1-1; TRBD1 aligns across 7 bases. Germline CDR1 and CDR2: SGHTA and FQGNSA. This CDR3 spans 13 amino acids. The trim removed 4 bases at V and 1 base at J, leaving 0 bases unmatched. The DNA for the CDR3 is TGTGCCAGCAGCTGGACAGGGAACACTGAAGCTTTCTTT. Translating gives CASSWTGNTEAFF.

This chain connects TRBV28 to TRBJ2-1; perhaps D is TRBD1 or TRBD2 (5 bases each). The CDR3 extends over 14 amino acids. Trimming shortened V by 3 bases and J by 8 bases, and 14 bases separated the two germline ends. CDR1 and CDR2 (germline): MDHEN, SYDVKM. CDR3 in DNA: TGTGCCAGCAGTTTTCAGGGACCTATCCATGAGCAGTTCTTC. Encoded protein: CASSFQGPIHEQFF.

This chain uses TRBV27 with TRBJ2-7; 10 nucleotides align to TRBD1. Germline loops: CDR1 MNHEY, CDR2 SMNVEV (reference sequence). The CDR3 is made up of 16 amino acids. J gave up 4 bases and V 7 bases, and 13 bases lay outside the gene matches. In DNA form, the CDR3 reads TGTGCCAGCACGACGGCCGGGGGACAGGGGCTATACGAGCAGTACTTC. Translating gives CASTTAGGQGLYEQYF.

This rearrangement joins TRBV28 to TRBJ2-7, with D perhaps assigned TRBD1 or TRBD2 (5 bases each). The CDR3 covers 14 residues. Germline values: CDR1 MDHEN, CDR2 SYDVKM. V lost 4 bases to trimming and J lost 6 bases, with 16 bases between them. The CDR3 DNA reads as TGTGCCAGCAGTTATGCCGGGACCACACCCGAGCAGTACTTC. Translation: CASSYAGTTPEQYF.

This rearrangement joins TRBV4-2 to TRBJ2-1; no firm D call. V was shortened by 0 bases and J by 10 bases, with 13 bases between the two germline ends. CDR3 size: 14 residues. The germline gives CDR1 LGHNA, CDR2 YNFKEQ. The CDR3 loop is CASSQDPGEPEQFF. CDR3 nucleotide sequence: TGTGCCAGCAGCCAAGATCCTGGCGAACCCGAGCAGTTCTTC.

The V call is TRBV29-1, the J call TRBJ2-5, with unresolved D. The CDR3 extends over 13 amino acids. The V end lost 2 bases, the J end lost 1 base, and 8 bases lay between the germline ends. In germline, CDR1 is SQVTM, CDR2 ANQGSEA. The CDR3 reads CSVEWGFQETQYF. In DNA, the CDR3 is TGCAGCGTTGAATGGGGTTTCCAAGAGACCCAGTACTTC.

This chain connects TRBV6-6 to TRBJ2-3, with D perhaps matching TRBD1 or TRBD2 (5 bases each). CDR3 length: 13 residues. Germline CDR1 MNHNY, CDR2 SVGAGI (reference sequence). Trimming removed 6 bases at V and 3 bases at J, with 10 bases between. The CDR3 coding sequence is TGTGCCAGCAGCAAATGGGGGACAGATACGCAGTATTTT. Translation: CASSKWGTDTQYF.

The chain has TRBV4-1 and TRBJ1-5, with a possible D match to TRBD1 (6 bases). The germline V gene has CDR1 MGHRA and CDR2 YSYEKL. V was pared by 4 bases and J by 4 bases, with 11 bases between. The CDR3 is made up of 14 amino acids. This CDR3 reads CASSRPGANQPQHF. The CDR3 bases are TGCGCCAGCAGCCGGCCGGGGGCAAATCAGCCCCAGCATTTT.

A word on this clone: Other DNA variants within this sample encode the same CDR3. This chain connects TRBV30 to TRBJ1-1, with D uncertain. CDR1 and CDR2 (germline): GTSNPN, SVGIG (reference sequence). This CDR3 is built from 13 residues. Trimming took off 1 base at V and 1 base at J, with 7 bases between the two ends. The CDR3 coding sequence is TGTGCCTGGAGTGAGGGTACGAACACTGAAGCTTTCTTT. Translated, it gives CAWSEGTNTEAFF.

The chain couples TRBV2 to TRBJ2-5, with 7 bases matching TRBD2. Germline loops: CDR1 SNHLY, CDR2 FYNNEI. The CDR3 extends over 14 amino acids. V shed 7 bases, J shed 4 bases, and the junction held 9 bases outside the gene matches. The CDR3 region has the DNA TGTGCCAGCAATCTGGGAGGGAGATTAGAGACCCAGTACTTC. Protein: CASNLGGRLETQYF.

V and J are TRBV11-2 and TRBJ2-5; D is uncertain. The germline V gene has CDR1 SGHAT and CDR2 FQNNGV. The CDR3 sequence is 14 residues long. V lost 5 bases and J 5 bases, leaving 15 bases between the germline ends. The CDR3 loop is CASSPGLGVETQYF. The DNA for the CDR3 is TGTGCCAGCAGCCCGGGCTTAGGCGTCGAGACCCAGTACTTC.

The chain joins TRBV7-2 to TRBJ2-7; 12 nucleotides line up with TRBD1. Germline V CDR1 and CDR2: SGHTA, FQGNSA. This CDR3 spans 17 amino acids. V shed 3 bases and J 2 bases; nucleotides not matched to a gene: 8. The CDR3 loop reads CASSLGQGARRAYEQYF. In nucleotides, the CDR3 is TGTGCCAGCAGCTTGGGACAGGGGGCTAGAAGAGCCTACGAGCAGTACTTC.

This clone has a single count. This likely reflects a read error, since a far larger clone is one base away. This same CDR3 is encoded by further DNA sequences in the sample. The chain couples TRBV5-4 to TRBJ1-2; 9 bases match TRBD1. CDR3 length: 16 residues. Germline lookup yields CDR1 SGHNT and CDR2 YYREEE (reference sequence). The CDR3 DNA sequence: TGTGCCAGCAGTATAGGACAGGGGAGAGCTAACTACGGCTACACCTTC. Translating it yields CASSIGQGRANYGYTF.

The V and J genes are TRBV6-5 and TRBJ1-5; D call uncertain. There are 13 residues in the CDR3. The germline V gene encodes CDR1 MNHEY and CDR2 SVGAGI. Deletions cut 4 bases from V and 3 bases from J, with 7 bases between. Here the CDR3 DNA reads TGTGCCAGCAGTTCTGGGGACAATCAGCCCCAGCATTTT. This translates into CASSSGDNQPQHF.

The rearrangement links TRBV2 to TRBJ1-1; no reliable D call. The CDR3 runs 13 residues. The V and J ends lost 4 bases and 3 bases respectively, with 9 bases between them. Germline-derived CDR1 and CDR2 are SNHLY and FYNNEI. CDR3 nucleotide sequence: TGTGCCAGCAGTGTTCGGGCGGACACTGAAGCTTTCTTT. It specifies CASSVRADTEAFF.

The chain couples TRBV18 to TRBJ2-6; TRBD1 matches at 10 bases. With V trimmed by 1 base and J by 1 base, 7 bases remained unmatched. Germline V gene data show CDR1 as KGHSH and CDR2 as LQKENI. The CDR3 has 19 residues. CDR3 residues: CASSPLTGQGSSGANVLTF. The CDR3 coding sequence is TGTGCCAGCTCACCACTTACGGGACAGGGGTCGTCTGGGGCCAACGTCCTGACTTTC.

This clone was observed a handful of times. The genes are TRBV5-4 and TRBJ2-7; unclear D gene. V lost 2 bases and J lost 5, with 20 bases in between. CDR1 is SGHNT, CDR2 YYREEE, per germline (reference sequence). The CDR3 sequence is 16 residues long. CDR3 DNA sequence: TGTGCCAGCAGCTTAGAGTCGGCGGCGAACGTCCACGAGCAGTACTTC. It specifies CASSLESAANVHEQYF.

The chain has TRBV29-1 and TRBJ1-2; no clear D gene. Germline lookup yields CDR1 SQVTM and CDR2 ANQGSEA. The CDR3 totals 11 residues. Deletions cut 3 bases from V and 5 bases from J, with 7 bases between. The CDR3 coding sequence is TGCAGCGTTGACATGGAGTATGGCTACACCTTC. Encoded protein: CSVDMEYGYTF.

The V call is TRBV5-1, the J call TRBJ2-1; TRBD2 agrees at 9 bases. Germline CDR1 and CDR2: SGHRS and YFSETQ. The V segment lost 2 bases and the J segment 4 bases; nucleotides outside the gene matches: 7. This CDR3 comprises 16 residues. This CDR3 reads CASSFSREGQYNEQFF. The CDR3 nucleotides read TGCGCCAGCAGCTTTTCGCGGGAGGGCCAATACAATGAGCAGTTCTTC. Together with reference TRBV5-1 and TRBJ2-1, the CDR3 gives the full variable domain: KAGVTQTPRYLIKTRGQQVTLSCSPISGHRSVSWYQQTPGQGLQFLFEYFSETQRNKGNFPGRFSGRQFSNSRSEMNVSTLELGDSALYLCASSFSREGQYNEQFFGPGTRLTVL.